The T cell receptor beta chain described here comes from a study of low-dose radiotherapy and immunotherapy resistance in tumors (dated by TCRdb to about 2022). At the level of the whole study: Cohort 1 received 0.5 Gy per fraction every 2 weeks, with a prescribed total PTV dose of 6.5 Gy. Starting on cycle 1 day 1, patients took 300 mg of aspirin by mouth once a day for four cycles. Cyclophosphamide 200 mg/m2 was given intravenously every two weeks, one day before each radiation and immunotherapy administration. In Cohort 2, 1 Gy per fraction was delivered every two weeks, for a total of 13 Gy over 26 weeks. No randomization into treatment groups was done for the people taking part in the trial. Patients were given nivolumab as a 240 mg flat dose every two weeks and ipilimumab at 1 mg/kg every six weeks, with both drugs delivered intravenously. Eight patients were included in the translational analysis, namely three from the first dose cohort plus the first five from the second dose cohort.

This clonotype was detected many times. It lacks a known antigen. One base away there is no much larger clone; base qualities are not given. This sample was sequenced with an Illumina HiSeq 2500. First-strand cDNA was synthesized using Superscript III and a set of TRAV- and TRBV-specific primers, so that both TCRalpha and TCRbeta chains were covered. TCRs were amplified with Phusion for 20 to 25 PCR cycles using a constant-region primer together with the adapter attached to the V primers. Amplification of the isolated mRNA was done with the MessageAmp II aRNA Amplification Kit, which involved an approximately 15-hour in vitro transcription at 37 degrees C. The Dynabeads mRNA DIRECT Purification Kit was used to isolate the mRNA for TCR sequencing. Indexed Illumina adapters were added in a second approximately 25-cycle Phusion PCR, and the resulting products were purified with AMPure XP beads. Concerning the study's data processing: Using custom Perl scripts, TCR sequences that encoded the same protein were pooled, out-of-frame sequences were dropped, and the abundance of each clonotype was calculated. The analysis excluded TCR sequences that were supported by just one read. The metrics used to describe the repertoires included Shannon entropy, Gini index, clonality, richness, and the frequency of TCRs shared between repertoires. TCRdb reanalyzed the raw reads on its own, using fastp at Q25 for trimming and MiXCR for clone calling, and kept in-frame beta chains. Duplicate CDR3 protein sequences are folded into a single record with the most common DNA and genes. The V and J calls follow TCRdb's processing rather than the paper's. The sample has around 83,000 distinct CDR3 sequences on record, 15% to 20% of them singletons. The ten largest clones take up less than 6% of the sample.

The time point label, read with the paper, signifies: before trial treatment. The donors took part in RACIN, a single-arm, phase I, dose-escalation trial that combined nivolumab, ipilimumab, aspirin, low-dose cyclophosphamide and low-dose radiotherapy. Eligible patients had advanced, TIL-negative solid tumors. There are 13 amino acids in the CDR3, from cysteine to phenylalanine inclusive. The CDR3 DNA has 39 bases and is translated from base 1. V loses 5 bases at its end and J loses 4 bases; junction bases beyond the gene matches: 5. CDR1 and CDR2 are drawn from the germline V gene: SNHLY, FYNNEI. Sequencing was performed on PBMCs, taken before treatment. The sequence links TRBV2 to TRBJ2-7; TRBD1 agrees with 7 junctional bases. The receptor was derived from a male donor with prostate cancer. The nucleotides are TGTGCCAGCAGTAAAAACAGGGGTTACGAGCAGTACTTC. It is translated as CASSKNRGYEQYF.